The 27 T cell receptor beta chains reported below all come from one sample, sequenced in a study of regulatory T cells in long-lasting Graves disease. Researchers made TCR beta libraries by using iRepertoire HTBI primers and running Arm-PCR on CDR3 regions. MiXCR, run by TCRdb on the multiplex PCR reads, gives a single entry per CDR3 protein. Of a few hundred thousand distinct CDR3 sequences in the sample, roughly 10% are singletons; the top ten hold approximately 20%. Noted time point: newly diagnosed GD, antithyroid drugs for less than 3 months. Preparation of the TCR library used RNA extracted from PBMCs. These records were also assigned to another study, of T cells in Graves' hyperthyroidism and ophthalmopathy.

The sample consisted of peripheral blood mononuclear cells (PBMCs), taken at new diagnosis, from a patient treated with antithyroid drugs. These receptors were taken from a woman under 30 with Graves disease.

As DNA, the CDR3 is TGTGCCAGCAGCCAAGAATGGGGTTTGAAGATCTATGGCTACACCTTC. Translated: CASSQEWGLKIYGYTF. The chain has TRBV4-2 and TRBJ1-2; no clear D. CDR1 is LGHNA and CDR2 is YNFKEQ in the germline V gene. Deletions cut 0 bases from V and 4 bases from J, with 15 bases between. The CDR3 runs to 16 residues.

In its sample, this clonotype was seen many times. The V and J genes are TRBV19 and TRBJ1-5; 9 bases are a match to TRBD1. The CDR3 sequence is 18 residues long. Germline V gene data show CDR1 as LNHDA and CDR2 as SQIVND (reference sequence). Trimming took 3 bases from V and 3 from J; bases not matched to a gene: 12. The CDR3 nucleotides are TGTGCCAGTAGTATCCGCCCGGGACAGGGCGGATTCAATCAGCCCCAGCATTTT. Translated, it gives CASSIRPGQGGFNQPQHF.

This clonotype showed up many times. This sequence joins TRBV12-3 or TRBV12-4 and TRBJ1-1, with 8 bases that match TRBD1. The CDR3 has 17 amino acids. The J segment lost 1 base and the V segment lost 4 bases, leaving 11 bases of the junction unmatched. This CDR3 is CASSYDRGTGENTEAFF. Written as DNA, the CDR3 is TGTGCCAGCAGTTACGACCGTGGGACAGGTGAGAACACTGAAGCTTTCTTT.

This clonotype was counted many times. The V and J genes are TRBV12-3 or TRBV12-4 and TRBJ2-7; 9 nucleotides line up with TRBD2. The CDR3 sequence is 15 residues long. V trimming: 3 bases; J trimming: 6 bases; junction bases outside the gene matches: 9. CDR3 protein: CASSFAGGPFSEQYF. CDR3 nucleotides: TGTGCCAGCAGTTTCGCGGGAGGGCCTTTTAGCGAGCAGTACTTC.

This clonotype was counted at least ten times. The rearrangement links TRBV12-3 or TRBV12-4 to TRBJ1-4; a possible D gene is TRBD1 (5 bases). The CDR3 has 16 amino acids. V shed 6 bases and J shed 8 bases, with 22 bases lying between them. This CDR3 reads CASRPSSGTLFEKLFF. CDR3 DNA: TGTGCCAGCAGGCCTTCTTCCGGGACGCTTTTCGAAAAACTGTTTTTT.

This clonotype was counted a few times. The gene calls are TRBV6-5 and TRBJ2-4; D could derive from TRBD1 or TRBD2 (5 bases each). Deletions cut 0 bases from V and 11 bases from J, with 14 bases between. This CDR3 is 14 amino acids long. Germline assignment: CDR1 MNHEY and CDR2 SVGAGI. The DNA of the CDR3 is TGTGCCAGCAGTTACTCTTTGGGGGTAGGGCTTCAGTACTTC. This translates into CASSYSLGVGLQYF.

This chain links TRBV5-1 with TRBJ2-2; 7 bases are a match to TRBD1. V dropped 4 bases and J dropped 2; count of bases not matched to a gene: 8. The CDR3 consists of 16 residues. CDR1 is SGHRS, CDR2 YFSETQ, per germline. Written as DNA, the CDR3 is TGCGCCAGCAGCGAGGGACAGATAAAAAACACCGGGGAGCTGTTTTTT. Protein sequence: CASSEGQIKNTGELFF.

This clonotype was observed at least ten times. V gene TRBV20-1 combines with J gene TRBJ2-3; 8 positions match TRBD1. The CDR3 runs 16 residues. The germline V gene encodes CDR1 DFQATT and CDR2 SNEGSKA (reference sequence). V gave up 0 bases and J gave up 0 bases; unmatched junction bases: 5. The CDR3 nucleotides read TGCAGTGCTAGAGATCCGGACAGGGAGAGCACAGATACGCAGTATTTT. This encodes CSARDPDRESTDTQYF.

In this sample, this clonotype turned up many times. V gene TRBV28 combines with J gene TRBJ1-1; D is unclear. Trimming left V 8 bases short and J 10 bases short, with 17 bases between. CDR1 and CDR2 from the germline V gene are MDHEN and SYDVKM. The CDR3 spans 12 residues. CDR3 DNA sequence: TGTGCCAGCGCAGCCCCGGCCCATGGAGCTTTCTTT. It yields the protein CASAAPAHGAFF. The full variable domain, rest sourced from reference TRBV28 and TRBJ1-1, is DVKVTQSSRYLVKRTGEKVFLECVQDMDHENMFWYRQDPGLGLRLIYFSYDVKMKEKGDIPEGYSVSREKKERFSLILESASTNQTSMYLCASAAPAHGAFFGQGTRLTVV.

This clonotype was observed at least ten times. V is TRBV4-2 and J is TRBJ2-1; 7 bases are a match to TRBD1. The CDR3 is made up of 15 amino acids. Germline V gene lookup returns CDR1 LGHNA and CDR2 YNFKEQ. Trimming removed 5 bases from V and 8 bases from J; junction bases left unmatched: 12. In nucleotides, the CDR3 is TGTGCCAGCAGCAAGAGGGGGACAGAGTTCGATGAGCAGTTCTTC. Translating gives CASSKRGTEFDEQFF.

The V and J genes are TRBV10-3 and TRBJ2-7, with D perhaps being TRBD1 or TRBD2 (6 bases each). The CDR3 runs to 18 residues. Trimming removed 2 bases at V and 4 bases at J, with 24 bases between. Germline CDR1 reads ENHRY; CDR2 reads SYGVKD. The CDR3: CAISEREGGQFESYEQYF. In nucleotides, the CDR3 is TGTGCCATCAGTGAGCGAGAGGGAGGACAGTTTGAATCTTACGAGCAGTACTTC.

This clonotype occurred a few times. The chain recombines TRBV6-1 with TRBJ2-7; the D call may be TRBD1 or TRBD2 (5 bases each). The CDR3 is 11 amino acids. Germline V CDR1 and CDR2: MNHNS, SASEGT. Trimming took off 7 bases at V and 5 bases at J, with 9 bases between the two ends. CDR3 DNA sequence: TGTGCCAGCACCCAGGGAGACGAGCAGTACTTC. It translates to CASTQGDEQYF.

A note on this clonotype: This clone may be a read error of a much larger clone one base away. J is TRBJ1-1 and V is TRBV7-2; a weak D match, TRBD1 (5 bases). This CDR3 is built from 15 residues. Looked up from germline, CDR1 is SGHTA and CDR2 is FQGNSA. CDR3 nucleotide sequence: TGTGCCAGCAGCTTCAGGGCAGGGATGAACACTGAAGCTTTATTT. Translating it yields CASSFRAGMNTEALF.

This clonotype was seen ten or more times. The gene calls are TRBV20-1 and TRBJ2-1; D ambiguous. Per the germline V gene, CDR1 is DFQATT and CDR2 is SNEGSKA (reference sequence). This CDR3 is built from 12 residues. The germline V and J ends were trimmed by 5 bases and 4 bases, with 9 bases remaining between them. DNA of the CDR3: TGCAGTGCTCCCCACCCTTACAATGAGCAGTTCTTC. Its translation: CSAPHPYNEQFF.

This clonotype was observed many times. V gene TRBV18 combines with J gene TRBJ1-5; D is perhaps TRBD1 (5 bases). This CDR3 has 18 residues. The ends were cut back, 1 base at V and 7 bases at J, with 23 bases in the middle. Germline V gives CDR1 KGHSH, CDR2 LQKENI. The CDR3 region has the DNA TGTGCCAGCTCACCACAATCGTCCTCCAGGGCGGGCGCACAGCCCCAGCATTTT. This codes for CASSPQSSSRAGAQPQHF.

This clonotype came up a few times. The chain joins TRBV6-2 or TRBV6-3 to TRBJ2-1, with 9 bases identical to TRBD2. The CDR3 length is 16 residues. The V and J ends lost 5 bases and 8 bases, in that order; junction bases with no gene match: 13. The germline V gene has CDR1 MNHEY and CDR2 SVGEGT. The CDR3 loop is CASSPPQIAGAYEQFF. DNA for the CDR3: TGTGCCAGCAGTCCCCCACAAATAGCGGGGGCATATGAGCAGTTCTTC.

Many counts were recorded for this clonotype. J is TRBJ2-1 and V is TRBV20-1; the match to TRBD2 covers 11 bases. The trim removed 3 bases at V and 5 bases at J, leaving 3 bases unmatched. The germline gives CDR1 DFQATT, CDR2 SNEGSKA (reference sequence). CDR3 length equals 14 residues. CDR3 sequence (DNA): TGCAGTGCTAGGACGGGACTAGCGGACAATGAGCAGTTCTTC. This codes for CSARTGLADNEQFF.

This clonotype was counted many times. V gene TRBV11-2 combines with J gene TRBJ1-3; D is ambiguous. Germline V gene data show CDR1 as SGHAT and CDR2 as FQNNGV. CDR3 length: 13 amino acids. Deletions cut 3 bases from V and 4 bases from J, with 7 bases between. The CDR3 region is CASSLGWGNTIYF. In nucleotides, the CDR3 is TGTGCCAGCAGCTTGGGTTGGGGAAACACCATATATTTT.

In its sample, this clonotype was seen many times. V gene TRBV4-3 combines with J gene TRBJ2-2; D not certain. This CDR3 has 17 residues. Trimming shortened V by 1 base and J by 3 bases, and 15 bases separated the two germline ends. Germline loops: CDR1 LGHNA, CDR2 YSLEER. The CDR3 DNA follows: TGCGCCAGCAGCCAAGGGAAGCCGGGCCTACACACCGGGGAGCTGTTTTTT. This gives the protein CASSQGKPGLHTGELFF.

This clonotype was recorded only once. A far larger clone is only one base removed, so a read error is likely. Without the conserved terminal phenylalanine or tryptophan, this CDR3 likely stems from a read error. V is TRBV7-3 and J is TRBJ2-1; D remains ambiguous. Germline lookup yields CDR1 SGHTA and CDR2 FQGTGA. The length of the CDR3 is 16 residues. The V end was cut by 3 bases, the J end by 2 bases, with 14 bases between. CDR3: CASSFRSTGAYNEQFL. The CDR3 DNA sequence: TGTGCCAGCAGCTTCCGAAGCACGGGTGCCTACAATGAGCAGTTCCTC.

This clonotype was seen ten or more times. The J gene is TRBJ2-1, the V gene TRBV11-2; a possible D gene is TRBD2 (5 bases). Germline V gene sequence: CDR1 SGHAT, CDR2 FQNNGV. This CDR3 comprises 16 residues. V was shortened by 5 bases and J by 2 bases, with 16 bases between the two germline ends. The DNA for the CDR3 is TGTGCCAGCAGCACCCGGGCGGGTAGGGCCTACAATGAGCAGTTCTTC. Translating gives CASSTRAGRAYNEQFF.

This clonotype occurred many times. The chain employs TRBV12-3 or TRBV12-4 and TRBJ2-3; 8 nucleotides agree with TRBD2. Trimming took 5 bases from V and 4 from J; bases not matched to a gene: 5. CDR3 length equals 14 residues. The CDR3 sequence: CASSPGGAPDTQYF. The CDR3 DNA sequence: TGTGCCAGCAGTCCCGGGGGGGCTCCAGATACGCAGTATTTT.

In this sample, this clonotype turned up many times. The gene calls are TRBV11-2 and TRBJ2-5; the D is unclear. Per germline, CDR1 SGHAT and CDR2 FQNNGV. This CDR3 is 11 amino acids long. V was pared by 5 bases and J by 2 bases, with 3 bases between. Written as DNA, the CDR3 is TGTGCCAGCAGCATACAAGAGACCCAGTACTTC. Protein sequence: CASSIQETQYF.

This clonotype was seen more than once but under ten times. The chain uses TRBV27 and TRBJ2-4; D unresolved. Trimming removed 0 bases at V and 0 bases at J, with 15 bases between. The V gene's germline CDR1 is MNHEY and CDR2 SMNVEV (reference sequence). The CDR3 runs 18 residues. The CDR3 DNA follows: TGTGCCAGCAGTTTATCCCTCTTCGCGGAGCCAGCCAAAAACATTCAGTACTTC. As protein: CASSLSLFAEPAKNIQYF.

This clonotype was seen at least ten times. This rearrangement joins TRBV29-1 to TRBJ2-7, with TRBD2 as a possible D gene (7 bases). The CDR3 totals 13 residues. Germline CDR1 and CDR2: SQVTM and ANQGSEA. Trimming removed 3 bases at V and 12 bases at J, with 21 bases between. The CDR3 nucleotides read TGCAGCGTTGATAGGGGGGGCCCGCTTGGACGGTACGTC. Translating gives CSVDRGGPLGRYV.

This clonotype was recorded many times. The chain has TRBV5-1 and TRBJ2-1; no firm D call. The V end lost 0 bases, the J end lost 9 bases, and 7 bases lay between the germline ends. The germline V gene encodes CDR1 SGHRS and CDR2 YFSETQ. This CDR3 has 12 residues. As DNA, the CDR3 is TGCGCCAGCAGCTTGGGTTTTAGTGAGCAGTTCTTC. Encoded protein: CASSLGFSEQFF.

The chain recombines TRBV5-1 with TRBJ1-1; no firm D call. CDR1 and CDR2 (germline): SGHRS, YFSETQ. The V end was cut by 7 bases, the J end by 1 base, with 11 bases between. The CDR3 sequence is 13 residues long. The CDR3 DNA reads TGCGCCAGCCGAACTACTGAGAACACTGAAGCTTTCTTT. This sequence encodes CASRTTENTEAFF. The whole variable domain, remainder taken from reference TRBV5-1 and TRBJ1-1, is KAGVTQTPRYLIKTRGQQVTLSCSPISGHRSVSWYQQTPGQGLQFLFEYFSETQRNKGNFPGRFSGRQFSNSRSEMNVSTLELGDSALYLCASRTTENTEAFFGQGTRLTVV.